The 22 T cell receptor beta chains below were found in one sample sequenced in a study of T cells after yellow fever vaccination. TCRdb re-called the 5' RACE reads through MiXCR, storing one row per CDR3 protein. The sample holds approximately 240,000 distinct CDR3 sequences, more than 3.5% seen once. The source material was PBMCs, sampled 15 days after the yellow fever booster vaccination. These TCRs come from a man aged 18 to 35 who received the YFV17D yellow fever vaccine.

This clonotype was picked up many times. This chain connects TRBV6-6 to TRBJ2-5, with D possibly being TRBD2 (6 bases). V lost 2 bases and J 4 bases, leaving 14 bases between the germline ends. The CDR3 length is 15 residues. Germline V gene data show CDR1 as MNHNY and CDR2 as SVGAGI (reference sequence). CDR3 residues: CASSYAPGRRETQYF. For the CDR3, the DNA is TGTGCCAGCAGTTACGCGCCAGGGAGGCGAGAGACCCAGTACTTC.

This clonotype showed up many times. The gene calls are TRBV5-1 and TRBJ1-5; 9 bases are shared with TRBD1. The CDR3 is 15 amino acids. Looked up from germline, CDR1 is SGHRS and CDR2 is YFSETQ. V shed 4 bases and J 3 bases; nucleotides not matched to a gene: 5. CDR3 sequence reads: CASSPGTGLNQPQHF. The CDR3 DNA is TGCGCCAGCAGCCCCGGGACAGGGCTCAATCAGCCCCAGCATTTT.

This clonotype was picked up many times. The rearrangement joins TRBV7-7 to TRBJ2-1, with a possible D match to TRBD1 (5 bases). Germline CDR1 is SSHAT and CDR2 is FNYEAQ (reference sequence). This CDR3 region has 13 residues. Trimming took 3 bases from V and 8 from J, leaving 11 bases between them. CDR3 in amino acids: CASSLDQGDEQFF. CDR3 nucleotide sequence: TGTGCCAGCAGCTTGGACCAGGGCGATGAGCAGTTCTTC.

This clonotype was counted ten times or more. This chain uses TRBV7-2 with TRBJ2-7; 7 bases agree with TRBD2. Germline loops: CDR1 SGHTA, CDR2 FQGNSA. V shed 5 bases, J shed 3 bases, and the junction held 10 bases outside the gene matches. This CDR3 is built from 15 residues. In DNA, the CDR3 is TGTGCCAGCAGCCCCCCAGGCGGGAGCTTCTACGAGCAGTACTTC. This encodes CASSPPGGSFYEQYF.

At least ten counts were recorded for this clonotype. The chain combines TRBV7-2 with TRBJ1-2, with 7 bases aligning to TRBD1. The V and J ends lost 10 bases and 5 bases, in that order; junction bases with no gene match: 10. CDR1 and CDR2 from the germline V gene are SGHTA and FQGNSA. This CDR3 contains 13 residues. CDR3 region: CANKQGPGYGYTF. The CDR3 bases are TGTGCCAACAAACAGGGGCCAGGTTATGGCTACACCTTC.

Ten or more counts support this clonotype. This chain joins TRBV6-6 and TRBJ2-2, with 9 bases matching TRBD2. This CDR3 contains 14 residues. V shed 8 bases and J 7 bases; nucleotides not matched to a gene: 8. CDR1 and CDR2 (germline): MNHNY, SVGAGI (reference sequence). The DNA of the CDR3 is TGTGCCAGCCGAGCGACTAGCGGCGGCGGGGAGCTGTTTTTT. This translates into CASRATSGGGELFF.

This clonotype was seen many times. The genes are TRBV12-3 or TRBV12-4 and TRBJ2-2; 8 bases are a match to TRBD1. Trimming took 5 bases from V and 6 from J; bases not matched to a gene: 8. The CDR3 sequence is 15 residues long. The CDR3 DNA reads TGTGCCAGCAGTGTCGACAGGGGACTGGCCGGGGAGCTGTTTTTT. It yields the protein CASSVDRGLAGELFF.

This clonotype was counted at least ten times. This sequence joins TRBV5-1 and TRBJ1-2, with TRBD1 as a possible D gene (6 bases). The CDR3 spans 14 residues. The V gene lost 0 bases and the J gene lost 6 bases, with 12 bases spanning the gap. Germline V CDR1 and CDR2: SGHRS, YFSETQ. The CDR3 DNA sequence: TGCGCCAGCAGCTTGGAAGGCAGGGGAGATGGCTACACCTTC. It translates to CASSLEGRGDGYTF.

This clonotype has at least ten counts. The chain employs TRBV5-1 and TRBJ2-1, with 10 bases fitting TRBD2. Per the germline V gene, CDR1 is SGHRS and CDR2 is YFSETQ. Trimming cost V 3 bases and J 7 bases; bases outside gene matches: 1. The CDR3 is made up of 13 amino acids. The CDR3 sequence: CASSSAGGNEQFF. Here the CDR3 DNA reads TGCGCCAGCAGCTCAGCGGGGGGGAATGAGCAGTTCTTC.

The V and J genes are TRBV5-4 and TRBJ2-1; D gene uncertain. There are 14 residues in the CDR3. CDR1 and CDR2 from the germline V gene are SGHNT and YYREEE (reference sequence). With 2 bases removed from V and 8 bases from J, the gap between germline ends came to 14 bases. CDR3 region: CASSFLFMDDEQFF. Here the CDR3 DNA reads TGTGCCAGCAGCTTTCTTTTCATGGATGATGAGCAGTTCTTC.

This clonotype was observed many times. The rearrangement uses TRBV7-2 and TRBJ2-5; 7 positions agree with TRBD2. The CDR3 is 14 residues long. Germline assignment: CDR1 SGHTA and CDR2 FQGNSA. V was pared by 8 bases and J by 2 bases, with 8 bases of the junction left unmatched. This CDR3 reads CASRAGLIQETQYF. The CDR3 DNA is TGTGCCAGCCGAGCGGGGCTTATACAAGAGACCCAGTACTTC.

This clonotype was recorded at least ten times. CDR3 nucleotides: TGTGCCAGCAGCACCACCCCCGGTTTTATTAAGGATACGCAGTATTTT. Its translation is CASSTTPGFIKDTQYF. The V call is TRBV4-2, the J call TRBJ2-3; D not resolved. V was trimmed by 5 bases and J by 6 bases, leaving 21 bases between them. This CDR3 has 16 amino acids. Germline assignment: CDR1 LGHNA and CDR2 YNFKEQ.

This clonotype has at least ten counts. V usage is TRBV11-3 and J usage is TRBJ2-3; D is possibly TRBD1 or TRBD2 (6 bases each). V was pared by 5 bases and J by 2 bases, with 11 bases between. The germline gives CDR1 SGHNT, CDR2 YENEEA. This CDR3 is 14 amino acids long. The CDR3 sequence: CASSRGGTTDTQYF. CDR3 in DNA: TGTGCCAGCAGCCGAGGGGGGACCACAGATACGCAGTATTTT.

The chain joins TRBV27 to TRBJ2-3; the match to TRBD2 covers 14 bases. CDR1 MNHEY and CDR2 SMNVEV come from the germline V gene (reference sequence). The CDR3 consists of 17 residues. The V gene end was trimmed by 5 bases and the J gene end by 5 bases; junction bases not matched to a gene: 9. The CDR3 is CASSTLTSGGARDTQYF. DNA for the CDR3: TGTGCCAGCAGTACCCTGACTAGCGGGGGGGCGAGAGATACGCAGTATTTT.

This clonotype was observed many times. The gene calls are TRBV29-1 and TRBJ1-1; TRBD1 might be the D (6 bases). The germline V gene has CDR1 SQVTM and CDR2 ANQGSEA. The CDR3 length is 12 residues. V was pared by 7 bases and J by 3 bases, with 12 bases between. As DNA, the CDR3 is TGCAGCGGACAGGATGGGGACACTGAAGCTTTCTTT. It encodes CSGQDGDTEAFF.

This clonotype appeared many times. This chain links TRBV7-2 with TRBJ2-1, with D possibly TRBD2 on 5 matching bases. Trimming removed 4 bases from V and 0 bases from J, with 16 bases in between. The CDR3 is made up of 17 amino acids. Per the germline V gene, CDR1 is SGHTA and CDR2 is FQGNSA. DNA of the CDR3: TGTGCCAGCAGCTCAGGATTCCCGGGGAGCTCCTACAATGAGCAGTTCTTC. Its protein product is CASSSGFPGSSYNEQFF. The full variable domain, with the rest looked up from reference TRBV7-2 and TRBJ2-1, is GAGVSQSPSNKVTEKGKDVELRCDPISGHTALYWYRQSLGQGLEFLIYFQGNSAPDKSGLPSDRFSAERTGGSVSTLTIQRTQQEDSAVYLCASSSGFPGSSYNEQFFGPGTRLTVL.

This clonotype was counted many times. This chain uses TRBV6-4 with TRBJ2-1, with 12 bases fitting TRBD2. The junction had 3 bases not matched to a gene; V was cut back by 9 bases and J by 6 bases. From germline, CDR1 is MRHNA and CDR2 SNTAGT. The CDR3 sequence is 13 residues long. CDR3 loop: CARLAGGGNEQFF. The CDR3 region has the DNA TGTGCCAGACTAGCGGGGGGTGGCAATGAGCAGTTCTTC.

The chain employs TRBV27 and TRBJ1-5; 8 positions agree with TRBD1. Trimming cost V 6 bases and J 2 bases; bases outside gene matches: 6. This CDR3 comprises 15 residues. Germline-derived CDR1 and CDR2 are MNHEY and SMNVEV (reference sequence). The CDR3 nucleotides read TGTGCCAGCAGGCCGACAGGGGCGGGCAATCAGCCCCAGCATTTT. Translation gives CASRPTGAGNQPQHF.

This clonotype showed up many times. The genes are TRBV20-1 and TRBJ2-5, with TRBD2 matching over 8 bases. The CDR3 is made up of 16 amino acids. V lost 1 base and J lost 5; bases outside the gene matches: 12. Germline V gives CDR1 DFQATT, CDR2 SNEGSKA (reference sequence). Here the CDR3 DNA reads TGCAGTGCTAGAGCGTTAGCGGGATGGGTGAGGGAGACCCAGTACTTC. It encodes CSARALAGWVRETQYF.

This clonotype was seen ten or more times. The V call is TRBV9, the J call TRBJ2-1, with D possibly being TRBD1 (6 bases). CDR1 SGDLS and CDR2 YYNGEE come from the germline V gene. V lost 0 bases and J lost 6, with 13 bases in between. The CDR3 extends over 15 amino acids. CDR3 protein: CASSVGQVSGNEQFF. DNA for the CDR3: TGTGCCAGCAGCGTAGGACAGGTCTCTGGCAATGAGCAGTTCTTC.

This clonotype was counted at least ten times. The chain recombines TRBV20-1 with TRBJ1-2, with a possible D match to TRBD1 (5 bases). This CDR3 region has 14 residues. Germline values: CDR1 DFQATT, CDR2 SNEGSKA (reference sequence). The V end lost 5 bases, the J end lost 5 bases, and 18 bases lay between the germline ends. CDR3 protein: CSADSAGAGYGYTF. DNA of the CDR3: TGCAGTGCTGATTCCGCTGGGGCAGGGTATGGCTACACCTTC.

This clonotype turned up a few times. The chain uses TRBV6-5 and TRBJ1-2; the D is unclear. Germline CDR1 and CDR2: MNHEY and SVGAGI. The V end lost 5 bases, the J end lost 8 bases, and 21 bases lay between the germline ends. This CDR3 comprises 15 residues. CDR3 bases: TGTGCCAGCAGTCCGTTCGACGGCCGGTCGAAAGGCTACACCTTC. Translation: CASSPFDGRSKGYTF.